This TCR beta chain was sequenced during a study of human T cells and chemical hapten exposure. Study-wide background: Upper inner arm skin measuring approximately 2 cm by approximately 2 cm received 2% DPC for sensitization. Weekly diphenylcyclopropenone doses were given to patients' scalps across the roughly 25-week study.

Original processing notes: With a range of roughly 20,000 to 690,600, the median per sample was 95,638 TCRs. TCRdb reprocessed the RACE reads via MiXCR and lists one record per CDR3 protein. The V and J calls, along with clone size, are taken from TCRdb and not from the paper's own processing. The table shows 150,000 to 200,000 distinct CDR3 sequences, with approximately 20% occurring only once. This clonotype turned up a few times. What it recognizes is unknown. The study's findings and limits: Patch test score tracked positively with PT1 expanded TCR counts.

V lost 1 base to trimming and J lost 4 bases; unmatched junction nucleotides: 3. The length of the CDR3 is 14 residues. From germline, CDR1 is MNHNS and CDR2 SASEGT. Time point denoted: patch test 1, 2 weeks after DPC sensitization. The treatment denotes: therapeutic diphenylcyclopropenone sensitization with weekly scalp DPC. The rearrangement links TRBV6-1 to TRBJ2-7; 8 positions match TRBD1. Sample: whole blood, taken in connection with sensitization to the hapten diphenylcyclopropenone (DPC). The clonotype comes from a woman between 45 and 65 years old with alopecia areata. Some clones in this sample may be carry-over from other donors' samples. CDR3 region: CASSEGTGFYEQYF. CDR3 coding DNA: TGTGCCAGCAGTGAAGGGACAGGGTTTTACGAGCAGTACTTC.